One T cell receptor (beta chain) is described in this entry. This sample is part of a study of blood T cells in healthy people across ages. The CDR3 runs 13 residues. CDR1 is LGHDT, CDR2 YNNKEL, per germline (reference sequence). Trimming shortened V by 0 bases and J by 9 bases, and 9 bases separated the two germline ends. The second PCR ran roughly 6 to 11 cycles with a sample-barcoded 5' primer and J-beta primers. There were at least 2.5 million CDR3-containing paired-end reads obtained from each sample. From the 5' RACE reads, TCRdb called clonotypes with MiXCR, one entry per CDR3 protein. Of hundreds of thousands of distinct CDR3 sequences in the sample, 45% to 65% are singletons; the top ten hold 30% to 40%.

V and J are TRBV3-1 and TRBJ2-1, with D uncertain. This sequence was found in a man in his sixties in good health. The specimen sequenced was blood. The CDR3 loop reads CASSQDRGVEQFF. In nucleotides, the CDR3 is TGTGCCAGCAGCCAAGACAGAGGTGTTGAGCAGTTCTTC.